This T cell receptor (beta chain) comes out of a study of T-cell memory formation after mild COVID-19. Study-wide context: Largely donor-specific sequence clusters came from two donors.

The CDR3 runs to 15 residues. The V and J ends lost 3 bases and 8 bases respectively, with 19 bases between them. Looked up from germline, CDR1 is MDHEN and CDR2 is SYDVKM. MiXCR, applied by TCRdb to the 5' RACE reads, yields one record per CDR3 protein. The sample comprises 80,000 to 130,000 distinct CDR3 sequences, around 10% of which are singletons, and around 40% rests with the top ten. Study-level points and caveats: Still unconfirmed is whether the second-wave clones peaking on day 37 recognized SARS-CoV-2.

The sample holds a few counts of this clonotype. Its specificity is unknown. Sequenced: PBMCs or a T cell subset sorted from them (not recorded which). The chain uses TRBV28 and TRBJ1-2; TRBD1 might be the D (5 bases). This receptor was identified in a man in his late teens or twenties who had mild COVID-19 (a few samples of this study predate the infection). Cell type and time point are not known. The CDR3 DNA reads as TGTGCCAGCAGTTTGACCCAGGGCGGTTCGGTAGGCTACACCTTC. This translates into CASSLTQGGSVGYTF.